This T cell receptor (beta chain) was identified in a study of cytomegalovirus exposure and HLA in healthy donors. Study-level results: TCR beta V- and J-gene trimming, according to a later analysis, was linked to a missense DCLRE1C variant. Researchers reported in a later analysis that common viral pathogens appeared linked to several top clusters. The study flagged about 160 TCR beta chains as cytomegalovirus-associated.

The table lists this clone with a few counts. Its cognate antigen is unknown. The PCR had 60 Vbeta and 13 Jbeta primers. Sequencing used immunoSEQ multiplex PCR; TCRdb keeps in-frame clones, though not all of them. The sample has some 93,000 clones; about two thirds are singletons. The sequencing sample was made of PBMCs. The receptor was isolated from a boy younger than 18 in good health and CMV-seropositive.

CDR3 bases: TGCGCCAGCAGCCAAGCGGGGGTCGGAAACACCATATATTTT. This encodes CASSQAGVGNTIYF. V gene TRBV4-1 combines with J gene TRBJ1-3; maybe TRBD1 (5 bases). The CDR3 contains 14 residues. The V end was cut by 1 base, the J end by 4 bases, with 8 bases between. From germline, CDR1 is MGHRA and CDR2 YSYEKL.